A selection of T cell receptor beta chains follows, all from one sample in a study of identical twins. In TCRdb, the 5' RACE reads were re-called with MiXCR into one record per CDR3 protein. The sample includes hundreds of thousands of distinct CDR3 sequences, roughly 8.6% seen only once; the top ten take 2.1%. This sample was also put to use in a study of yellow fever vaccine responses in identical twins.

Sequencing input: memory (CD45RO+) T cells sorted from blood. The origin of the receptors is a woman aged 18-29 years in good health. CDR3s include the opening cysteine and the closing phenylalanine or tryptophan. The D gene is left open where the match is weak. Clone size is stated in some rows and not others, as once, few, many or a class when expanded.

CDR3aa,CDR3nt,len,v_gene,abundance,d_gene,j_gene
CASSQLAGVGELFF,TGTGCCAGCAGCCAGCTAGCGGGAGTAGGGGAGCTGTTTTTT,14,TRBV3-1,many,TRBD2,TRBJ2-2
CASCFTGKNIQYF,TGTGCCTCGTGTTTTACAGGGAAAAACATTCAGTACTTC,13,TRBV2,NA,NA,TRBJ2-4
CASSPSWTGELFF,TGTGCCAGCAGCCCGAGTTGGACCGGGGAGCTGTTTTTT,13,TRBV3-1,NA,NA,TRBJ2-2
CATCQGLSGVNEQFF,TGTGCCACCTGCCAAGGACTTTCAGGAGTTAATGAGCAGTTCTTC,15,TRBV3-1,NA,NA,TRBJ2-1
CASLKRNEQFF,TGTGCCAGTCTCAAGCGCAATGAGCAGTTCTTC,11,TRBV28,NA,NA,TRBJ2-1
CASSEDSATGELFF,TGTGCCAGCAGTGAGGACAGTGCCACCGGGGAGCTGTTTTTT,14,TRBV6-4,once,NA,TRBJ2-2
CATSRGPSGDTEAFF,TGTGCCACCAGCAGAGGGCCATCCGGGGACACTGAAGCTTTCTTT,15,TRBV15,NA,NA,TRBJ1-1
CASKGRGGRGTGELFF,TGTGCCAGCAAGGGAAGAGGCGGGAGAGGGACCGGGGAGCTGTTTTTT,16,TRBV7-6,NA,TRBD2,TRBJ2-2
CASTLVGMNTEAFF,TGCGCCAGCACCTTGGTAGGCATGAACACTGAAGCTTTCTTT,14,TRBV5-1,many,NA,TRBJ1-1
CATTGLWGYTF,TGTGCCACCACAGGGCTTTGGGGCTACACCTTC,11,TRBV19,NA,NA,TRBJ1-2
CASSDSGVDEQFF,TGTGCCAGCAGTGACTCGGGGGTGGATGAGCAGTTCTTC,13,TRBV6-4,NA,NA,TRBJ2-1
CASRRDRGWTEAFF,TGTGCCAGCAGAAGGGACAGGGGTTGGACTGAAGCTTTCTTT,14,TRBV28,few,TRBD1,TRBJ1-1
CASSLIPSVNTGELFF,TGTGCCAGCAGCTTAATCCCCAGCGTGAACACCGGGGAGCTGTTTTTT,16,TRBV7-9,many,NA,TRBJ2-2
CSARKGGGETQYF,TGCAGTGCTAGGAAGGGGGGGGGAGAGACCCAGTACTTC,13,TRBV20-1,many,NA,TRBJ2-5
CASRKGDRVGTQYF,TGTGCCAGCAGAAAGGGCGACCGGGTGGGGACCCAGTACTTC,14,TRBV12-3/TRBV12-4,many,NA,TRBJ2-5
CSAREIGTGGRLFYNEQFF,TGCAGTGCTAGAGAAATCGGTACAGGAGGGAGATTGTTCTACAATGAGCAGTTCTTC,19,TRBV20-1,NA,NA,TRBJ2-1
CASSDSGQGNTGELFF,TGTGCCAGCAGTGACTCGGGACAGGGTAACACCGGGGAGCTGTTTTTT,16,TRBV6-4,many,TRBD1,TRBJ2-2
CASSRGLAGLTRHEQFF,TGCGCCAGCAGCCGTGGACTAGCGGGACTTACCCGACATGAGCAGTTCTTC,17,TRBV4-1,NA,TRBD2,TRBJ2-1
CASSVGLAAIDEQFF,TGTGCCAGCAGCGTCGGACTAGCGGCCATCGATGAGCAGTTCTTC,15,TRBV9,few,TRBD2,TRBJ2-1
CASTRGTGGGVPGRSGANVLTF,TGTGCCAGCACCCGAGGTACAGGAGGGGGCGTCCCCGGAAGATCTGGGGCCAACGTCCTGACTTTC,22,TRBV4-2,many,NA,TRBJ2-6
CASSHGRAVSPLHF,TGTGCCAGCAGCCACGGCAGGGCAGTTTCACCCCTCCACTTT,14,TRBV3-1,many,NA,TRBJ1-6
CASSLDGTDTQYF,TGTGCCAGCAGCTTGGACGGCACAGATACGCAGTATTTT,13,TRBV5-6,many,NA,TRBJ2-3
CASSDVTGVKNIQYF,TGTGCCAGTAGTGATGTGACAGGGGTCAAAAACATTCAGTACTTC,15,TRBV19,few,TRBD1,TRBJ2-4
CASTGTGILSNQPQHF,TGTGCCAGCACCGGTACAGGGATCCTTAGCAATCAGCCCCAGCATTTT,16,TRBV12-3/TRBV12-4,NA,NA,TRBJ1-5
CSRTRGETQYF,TGCAGTCGGACTAGAGGGGAGACCCAGTACTTC,11,TRBV20-1,many,TRBD2,TRBJ2-5
CASSQELRSNEQFF,TGTGCCAGCAGCCAAGAACTGCGCAGCAACGAGCAGTTCTTC,14,TRBV4-2,many,NA,TRBJ2-1
CAISNRLRPYEQYF,TGTGCCATCAGTAACCGCTTGAGGCCCTACGAGCAGTACTTC,14,TRBV10-3,NA,NA,TRBJ2-7
CASNTGGEAFF,TGTGCCAGCAATACGGGAGGTGAAGCTTTCTTT,11,TRBV6-5,many,NA,TRBJ1-1
CASTKSGSGEQFF,TGCGCCAGCACCAAAAGCGGGAGTGGTGAGCAGTTCTTC,13,TRBV5-1,many,TRBD2,TRBJ2-1
CASSATGTTQETQYF,TGTGCCAGCAGCGCCACCGGGACTACCCAAGAGACCCAGTACTTC,15,TRBV9,NA,TRBD2,TRBJ2-5
CRPGGALNQETQYF,TGCAGGCCTGGGGGGGCACTAAACCAAGAGACCCAGTACTTC,14,TRBV20-1,NA,NA,TRBJ2-5
CASSLRGEGTYEQYF,TGCGCCAGCAGCTTAAGGGGAGAGGGGACCTACGAGCAGTACTTC,15,TRBV5-1,few,NA,TRBJ2-7
CASSLAQGLLYNEQFF,TGTGCCAGCAGCTTAGCCCAGGGTCTGCTCTACAATGAGCAGTTCTTC,16,TRBV7-6,many,NA,TRBJ2-1
CASSFGGQGRGREQYF,TGTGCCAGCAGTTTCGGGGGACAGGGTCGGGGTCGCGAGCAGTACTTC,16,TRBV28,few,TRBD1,TRBJ2-7
CASSLSGSADTQYF,TGTGCCAGCAGCTTGTCGGGTAGCGCAGATACGCAGTATTTT,14,TRBV5-4,NA,NA,TRBJ2-3
CASSIIRAQLTNYGYTF,TGTGCCAGTAGTATCATCCGGGCACAGCTAACTAACTATGGCTACACCTTC,17,TRBV19,NA,NA,TRBJ1-2
CASSEYLGARETQYF,TGTGCCAGCAGTGAATATCTAGGGGCGAGAGAGACCCAGTACTTC,15,TRBV6-1,NA,NA,TRBJ2-5
CASSDFLDSNTGELFF,TGTGCCAGCAGTGATTTTTTGGACAGCAACACCGGGGAGCTGTTTTTT,16,TRBV6-4,many,NA,TRBJ2-2
CASSGTSANTGELFF,TGTGCCAGTAGTGGGACTAGCGCCAACACCGGGGAGCTGTTTTTT,15,TRBV19,NA,TRBD2,TRBJ2-2
CSATLKNTEAFF,TGCAGTGCAACTTTAAAGAACACTGAAGCTTTCTTT,12,TRBV20-1,NA,NA,TRBJ1-1
CASSTTYNEQFF,TGTGCCAGCAGCACAACCTACAATGAGCAGTTCTTC,12,TRBV2,few,NA,TRBJ2-1
CSARSQDFNQPQHF,TGCAGTGCTAGGAGTCAAGACTTTAATCAGCCCCAGCATTTT,14,TRBV20-1,NA,NA,TRBJ1-5
CASNPPWTVLFF,TGTGCCAGCAATCCTCCCTGGACAGTACTGTTTTTT,12,TRBV25-1,NA,NA,TRBJ1-4
CASSWTQETQYF,TGTGCCAGCAGTTGGACCCAAGAGACCCAGTACTTC,12,TRBV28,many,NA,TRBJ2-5
CASSDAGTGVKLFF,TGTGCCAGCAGTGACGCCGGGACAGGGGTTAAACTGTTTTTT,14,TRBV2,NA,TRBD1,TRBJ1-4
CASSTRAEKGTGELFF,TGTGCCAGCTCTACCCGGGCAGAGAAAGGCACCGGGGAGCTGTTTTTT,16,TRBV18,NA,NA,TRBJ2-2
CASSLPPGTQETQYF,TGTGCCAGCAGCTTACCACCCGGGACTCAAGAGACCCAGTACTTC,15,TRBV7-8,NA,NA,TRBJ2-5
CASSFLASGYNEQFF,TGTGCCAGCAGCTTCCTGGCTAGCGGATACAATGAGCAGTTCTTC,15,TRBV7-9,many,TRBD2,TRBJ2-1
CASSLVEGPDTGELFF,TGTGCCAGCAGCTTAGTGGAGGGTCCGGACACCGGGGAGCTGTTTTTT,16,TRBV7-6,NA,NA,TRBJ2-2
CASSMDRAGYNEQFF,TGCGCCAGCAGCATGGACAGAGCGGGCTACAATGAGCAGTTCTTC,15,TRBV5-1,few,NA,TRBJ2-1
CASSPTILAGAVNEQFF,TGTGCCAGCAGCCCGACCATTCTAGCGGGAGCGGTGAATGAGCAGTTCTTC,17,TRBV7-3,NA,TRBD2,TRBJ2-1
CASSLGSEVLTDTQYF,TGCGCCAGCAGCTTGGGTAGTGAGGTCCTCACAGATACGCAGTATTTT,16,TRBV5-1,NA,NA,TRBJ2-3
CATSDSPPGNTIYF,TGTGCCACCAGTGATTCCCCCCCTGGAAACACCATATATTTT,14,TRBV24-1,many,NA,TRBJ1-3
CASRGGGSEDYTF,TGCGCCAGCAGGGGGGGAGGGTCAGAGGACTACACCTTC,13,TRBV5-1,NA,NA,TRBJ1-2
CASSPQPNTEAFF,TGTGCCAGCTCTCCACAGCCGAACACTGAAGCTTTCTTT,13,TRBV18,few,NA,TRBJ1-1
CSARGGVYSRTGELFF,TGCAGTGCTAGAGGGGGGGTGTACAGCAGAACCGGGGAGCTGTTTTTT,16,TRBV20-1,NA,NA,TRBJ2-2
CSARGGAGSPLHF,TGCAGTGCTAGGGGGGGGGCTGGATCACCCCTCCACTTT,13,TRBV20-1,NA,NA,TRBJ1-6